The following is a T cell receptor (beta chain) sequence with its context. This specimen comes from a study of blood T cell repertoires in COVID-19. About the research overall: Acute and convalescent COVID-19 samples came from the United States, Italy and Spain. The cDNA or gDNA used as material had been derived from T cells, B-cell-depleted T cells, or PBMCs.

Germline CDR1 SGHTA, CDR2 FQGNSA. V was trimmed by 1 base and J by 4 bases, leaving 7 bases between them. This CDR3 has 14 residues. In the authors' workflow: How many nucleated cells were present was estimated from reference gene primer amplification. TCRdb's table, derived via immunoSEQ multiplex PCR, lists solely in-frame clones and lacks some. V and J calls and clone size come straight from that table; D and trimming were deduced from the DNA. Found here are under 200,000 clones, around four fifths of them singletons; the top ten hold about 5.5%. The clonotype originates from a woman aged 25 to 39 with acute or convalescent COVID-19. The chain joins TRBV7-2 to TRBJ1-4; D might be TRBD1 (6 bases). The material sequenced was peripheral blood. CDR3 coding DNA: TGTGCCAGCAGCTTAGGACAGGTTAATGAAAAACTGTTTTTT. Amino acid sequence: CASSLGQVNEKLFF.